This entry lists 27 T cell receptor beta chains sequenced from one sample in a study of blood T cell repertoires in COVID-19. Some clones are missing from TCRdb's copy, which holds only in-frame ones; the method was immunoSEQ multiplex PCR. In the table there are 300,000 to 400,000 clones, more than 70% of which are singletons. The sequenced sample was peripheral blood. Every receptor here comes from a woman in her thirties with COVID-19, enrolled during active disease.

V is TRBV7-8 and J is TRBJ1-6, with 12 bases aligning to TRBD1. The CDR3 consists of 16 residues. V lost 2 bases to trimming and J lost 9 bases; unmatched junction nucleotides: 5. CDR1 SGHVS and CDR2 FQNEAQ come from the germline V gene. This CDR3 is CASSLYLGQGASPLHF. The CDR3 region has the DNA TGTGCCAGCAGCTTATATTTGGGACAGGGGGCTTCACCCCTCCACTTT.

The V gene is TRBV6-5, the J gene TRBJ1-1; possibly TRBD1 for D (6 bases). V lost 6 bases, J lost 6 bases, and 14 bases lay in between. The CDR3 contains 13 residues. The germline gives CDR1 MNHEY, CDR2 SVGAGI. Here the CDR3 reads CASRRTESAEAFF. CDR3 nucleotides: TGTGCCAGCAGGAGGACAGAGAGTGCTGAAGCTTTCTTT.

The V gene is TRBV29-1, the J gene TRBJ2-1; 14 bases fit TRBD2. V was pared by 7 bases and J by 4 bases, with 3 bases of the junction left unmatched. The CDR3 covers 14 residues. Germline V gene data show CDR1 as SQVTM and CDR2 as ANQGSEA. CDR3 coding DNA: TGCAGCGCAAGACTAGCGGGGGGGTACAATGAGCAGTTCTTC. Translation gives CSARLAGGYNEQFF.

The chain combines TRBV30 with TRBJ1-5; tentative D call: TRBD1 (6 bases). The V end lost 3 bases, the J end lost 1 base, and 10 bases lay between the germline ends. CDR3 length equals 14 residues. CDR1 and CDR2 from the germline V gene are GTSNPN and SVGIG (reference sequence). This CDR3 is CAWSPGTSNQPQHF. As DNA, the CDR3 is TGTGCCTGGAGCCCCGGGACAAGCAATCAGCCCCAGCATTTT.

The chain couples TRBV19 to TRBJ2-3; 9 bases are shared with TRBD2. The CDR3 covers 17 residues. V dropped 4 bases and J dropped 0; count of bases not matched to a gene: 8. Germline lookup yields CDR1 LNHDA and CDR2 SQIVND (reference sequence). The CDR3 loop reads CASSTRQRGVSTDTQYF. DNA of the CDR3: TGTGCCAGTAGTACCCGCCAGCGGGGGGTAAGCACAGATACGCAGTATTTT.

The chain joins TRBV5-1 to TRBJ1-6; TRBD1 is a possible D gene (6 bases). Trimming shortened V by 4 bases and J by 9 bases, and 20 bases separated the two germline ends. Germline lookup yields CDR1 SGHRS and CDR2 YFSETQ. The CDR3 totals 16 residues. The CDR3 sequence is CASSLGSLGAASPLHF. The CDR3, as DNA: TGCGCCAGCAGCCTAGGGTCCCTGGGGGCGGCTTCACCCCTCCACTTT.

The V and J genes are TRBV27 and TRBJ2-4, with 11 bases identical to TRBD2. This CDR3 comprises 15 residues. Germline-derived CDR1 and CDR2 are MNHEY and SMNVEV (reference sequence). Trimming at V came to 5 bases and at J to 3 bases, leaving 3 bases not matched to a gene. CDR3 coding DNA: TGTGCCAGCAGTCCTAGCGGGGGGTTCAAAAACATTCAGTACTTC. Amino acids: CASSPSGGFKNIQYF.

V gene TRBV6-2 or TRBV6-3 combines with J gene TRBJ2-1, with 7 bases that match TRBD2. The germline V gene has CDR1 MNHEY and CDR2 SVGEGT. The CDR3 length is 14 residues. V trimming: 2 bases; J trimming: 7 bases; junction bases outside the gene matches: 5. The CDR3 here is CASSYKPSGNEQFF. The DNA for the CDR3 is TGTGCCAGCAGTTACAAACCTAGCGGTAATGAGCAGTTCTTC.

V is TRBV5-1 and J is TRBJ2-7; D call uncertain. V gave up 0 bases and J gave up 7 bases, with 14 bases separating them. Germline assignment: CDR1 SGHRS and CDR2 YFSETQ. CDR3 size: 14 residues. The CDR3 loop reads CASSLGTASWEQYF. The CDR3 DNA is TGCGCCAGCAGCTTGGGAACCGCGTCTTGGGAGCAGTACTTC.

V is TRBV15 and J is TRBJ2-5; possibly TRBD2 for D (5 bases). This CDR3 comprises 15 residues. Germline V gene data show CDR1 as LNHNV and CDR2 as YYDKDF (reference sequence). V shed 5 bases and J shed 4 bases, with 17 bases lying between them. The CDR3 sequence: CATSVRAVVGETQYF. In DNA form, the CDR3 reads TGTGCCACCAGCGTACGAGCGGTGGTGGGAGAGACCCAGTACTTC. The complete variable domain, with remaining parts taken from reference TRBV15 and TRBJ2-5, reads DAMVIQNPRYQVTQFGKPVTLSCSQTLNHNVMYWYQQKSSQAPKLLFHYYDKDFNNEADTPDNFQSRRPNTSFCFLDIRSPGLGDTAMYLCATSVRAVVGETQYFGPGTRLLVL.

The chain is built from TRBV4-1 and TRBJ2-1; weak D call: TRBD2 (6 bases). V was clipped by 4 bases and J by 5 bases, with 12 bases between them. This CDR3 has 14 amino acids. The V gene's germline CDR1 is MGHRA and CDR2 YSYEKL. The CDR3 loop reads CASSRLATDNEQFF. The CDR3 DNA sequence: TGCGCCAGCAGCCGCCTAGCGACTGACAATGAGCAGTTCTTC.

The chain recombines TRBV6-5 with TRBJ1-5; D is possibly TRBD1 (5 bases). This CDR3 comprises 16 residues. Trimming shortened V by 0 bases and J by 4 bases, and 13 bases separated the two germline ends. Germline V gene sequence: CDR1 MNHEY, CDR2 SVGAGI. CDR3 DNA sequence: TGTGCCAGCAGTTACTCGAGGCCAGGGTTGAATCAGCCCCAGCATTTT. Translated, it gives CASSYSRPGLNQPQHF.

The V and J genes are TRBV4-2 and TRBJ2-7; 12 nucleotides line up with TRBD2. Germline CDR1 and CDR2: LGHNA and YNFKEQ. After removal of 3 bases from V and 4 bases from J, the junction contained 4 bases not matched to a gene. This CDR3 has 15 amino acids. CDR3 in DNA: TGTGCCAGCAGCCAGATGACTAGCGGGGGTTACGAGCAGTACTTC. Translation: CASSQMTSGGYEQYF.

The J gene is TRBJ1-4, the V gene TRBV7-2, with D maybe TRBD1 (6 bases). V lost 3 bases to trimming and J lost 8 bases, with 10 bases between them. The CDR3 loop spans 13 amino acids. Germline V CDR1 and CDR2: SGHTA, FQGNSA. CDR3 in DNA: TGTGCCAGCAGCTTCAGGGGTCGGGAAAAACTGTTTTTT. Translating gives CASSFRGREKLFF. Based on the CDR3 plus reference TRBV7-2 and TRBJ1-4, the full variable domain is GAGVSQSPSNKVTEKGKDVELRCDPISGHTALYWYRQSLGQGLEFLIYFQGNSAPDKSGLPSDRFSAERTGGSVSTLTIQRTQQEDSAVYLCASSFRGREKLFFGSGTQLSVL.

In DNA form, the CDR3 reads TGTGCCAGCAGCGGTTCACAGGGGGACTACAATCAGCCCCAGCATTTT. This codes for CASSGSQGDYNQPQHF. The gene calls are TRBV9 and TRBJ1-5; TRBD1 matches at 8 bases. This CDR3 has 16 amino acids. After removal of 3 bases from V and 3 bases from J, the junction contained 8 bases not matched to a gene. Looked up from germline, CDR1 is SGDLS and CDR2 is YYNGEE.

The chain links TRBV5-1 to TRBJ2-1; 11 bases are shared with TRBD2. CDR1 and CDR2 from the germline V gene are SGHRS and YFSETQ. V trimming: 4 bases; J trimming: 6 bases; junction bases outside the gene matches: 9. The CDR3 sequence is 16 residues long. In DNA, the CDR3 is TGCGCCAGCAGCCCGACACTAGCGGGGGTTTCCAATGAGCAGTTCTTC. Its translation: CASSPTLAGVSNEQFF.

This rearrangement joins TRBV18 to TRBJ1-1, with 8 bases fitting TRBD1. The germline CDR1 and CDR2 sequences are KGHSH and LQKENI. The ends lost 3 bases at V and 7 bases at J; junction bases unmatched: 4. The length of the CDR3 is 13 residues. The CDR3 is CASSPGTGREAFF. CDR3 nucleotide sequence: TGTGCCAGCTCACCTGGGACAGGACGTGAAGCTTTCTTT.

V usage is TRBV6-5 and J usage is TRBJ1-4, with 8 bases lining up with TRBD1. CDR1 and CDR2 from the germline V gene are MNHEY and SVGAGI. The CDR3 sequence is 15 residues long. V was clipped by 8 bases and J by 4 bases; unmatched bases: 9. The CDR3 nucleotides are TGTGCCAGCGTTGACAGGGGTCGTCTTAATGAAAAACTGTTTTTT. The encoded protein is CASVDRGRLNEKLFF.

This chain connects TRBV12-3 or TRBV12-4 to TRBJ1-5, with D perhaps matching TRBD1 (5 bases). Trimming shortened V by 7 bases and J by 7 bases, and 11 bases separated the two germline ends. The CDR3 runs 12 residues. The CDR3, as DNA: TGTGCCAGCACCACAGGAAAACAGCCCCAGCATTTT. This translates into CASTTGKQPQHF.

This rearrangement joins TRBV15 to TRBJ2-1; possibly TRBD2 for D (6 bases). Trimming left V 0 bases short and J 1 base short, with 7 bases between. The CDR3 totals 15 residues. The germline gives CDR1 LNHNV, CDR2 YYDKDF (reference sequence). This CDR3 is CATSRDLASYNEQFF. CDR3 bases: TGTGCCACCAGCAGAGATCTAGCGTCCTACAATGAGCAGTTCTTC.

V and J are TRBV29-1 and TRBJ2-5; 11 bases fit TRBD2. V was pared by 5 bases and J by 1 base, with 12 bases of the junction left unmatched. This CDR3 is 17 amino acids long. Germline lookup yields CDR1 SQVTM and CDR2 ANQGSEA. This CDR3 is CSVSLLLAGGPQETQYF. The CDR3 nucleotides are TGCAGCGTTTCCCTACTCCTAGCGGGGGGACCCCAAGAGACCCAGTACTTC.

This chain connects TRBV6-2 or TRBV6-3 to TRBJ1-2; 8 bases align to TRBD1. Germline V CDR1 and CDR2: MNHEY, SVGEGT. Trimming cost V 4 bases and J 4 bases; bases outside gene matches: 8. The CDR3 covers 15 residues. The CDR3 region is CASSFQDRDFYGYTF. CDR3 nucleotides: TGTGCCAGCAGTTTCCAGGACAGGGATTTCTATGGCTACACCTTC.

This chain uses TRBV5-6 with TRBJ1-2, with D perhaps matching TRBD1 (5 bases). There are 14 residues in the CDR3. V gave up 0 bases and J gave up 7 bases, with 13 bases separating them. Looked up from germline, CDR1 is SGHDT and CDR2 is YYEEEE. This CDR3 is CASSLAQVRAGYTF. The CDR3 DNA follows: TGTGCCAGCAGCTTGGCCCAAGTCAGGGCTGGCTACACCTTC.

The chain uses TRBV7-9 and TRBJ1-6; D not certain. The V gene's germline CDR1 is SEHNR and CDR2 FQNEAQ (reference sequence). The CDR3 contains 15 residues. Trimming left V 0 bases short and J 11 bases short, with 14 bases between. The CDR3 DNA is TGTGCCAGCAGCTTAGCTCTTGGCAGAGAGGCACCCCTCCACTTT. Translated, it gives CASSLALGREAPLHF.

The rearrangement links TRBV2 to TRBJ2-5; tentatively, D is TRBD2 (5 bases). This CDR3 has 11 residues. Germline loops: CDR1 SNHLY, CDR2 FYNNEI. Between the trimmed V and J ends, which lost 8 bases and 3 bases, there was a span of 7 bases. CDR3 DNA: TGTGCCAGCCGGGGTGAAGAGACCCAGTACTTC. As protein: CASRGEETQYF.

V usage is TRBV18 and J usage is TRBJ2-1; tentative D call: TRBD1 (5 bases). The V gene lost 2 bases and the J gene lost 10 bases, with 6 bases spanning the gap. CDR1 and CDR2 (germline): KGHSH, LQKENI. The CDR3 loop spans 11 amino acids. Here the CDR3 DNA reads TGTGCCAGCTCACCAGGGGCGGAGCAGTTCTTC. Translation gives CASSPGAEQFF.

V and J are TRBV3-1 (or the pseudogene TRBV3-2) and TRBJ2-2; TRBD2 is a possible D gene (5 bases). The length of the CDR3 is 16 residues. The V end lost 1 base, the J end lost 8 bases, and 17 bases lay between the germline ends. CDR1 and CDR2 from the germline V gene are LGHDT and YNNKEL (reference sequence). CDR3 residues: CASSQGVGVEAGELFF. CDR3 in DNA: TGTGCCAGCAGCCAAGGTGTTGGAGTGGAGGCTGGGGAGCTGTTTTTT.